One and the same sample provided the 15 T cell receptor beta chains below, sequenced in a study of T cells in Graves' hyperthyroidism and ophthalmopathy (dated by TCRdb to between 2017 and 2020). The library came from multiplex PCR. These reads were obtained on an Illumina HiSeq 2000. Amplification of TCR beta CDR3 regions was carried out from RNA transcripts. The first round of RT-PCR for the TCR CDR3 was performed with the HTBI primer set and the Qiagen OneStep RT-PCR kit. TCRdb passed the public sequencing reads through fastp at Q25 and MiXCR, retaining productive beta sequences. CDR3 protein sequences are deduplicated, and each keeps its most common genes and DNA. This sample gives 500,000 to 600,000 distinct CDR3 sequences in total; over 45% of them show up just once. Jointly, the top ten make up 44% of the sample. Sequencing was carried out using peripheral blood or thyroid tissue (not recorded which). The source of these receptors is an adult woman with Graves' disease, either hyperthyroidism or ophthalmopathy (not recorded which).

The rearrangement links TRBV24-1 to TRBJ2-2; D perhaps matches TRBD1 (6 bases). The CDR3 contains 13 residues. Trimming pared 3 bases from V and 8 bases from J, leaving 9 bases between. From germline, CDR1 is KGHDR and CDR2 SFDVKD. CDR3 in DNA: TGTGCCACCAGTGATCCCGGGACAGGGGAGCTGTTTTTT. It encodes CATSDPGTGELFF.

As for this clonotype: The junction does not match germline at one end; this may be a read error. The chain combines TRBV11-2 with TRBJ2-5, with 7 bases aligning to TRBD1. The CDR3 runs 14 residues. Per the germline V gene, CDR1 is SGHAT and CDR2 is FQNNGV. CDR3: CASSLGGQQETQYF. CDR3 DNA: TGTGCCAGCAGTTTAGGGGGACAGCAAGAGACCCAGTACTTC.

The chain uses TRBV29-1 and TRBJ1-2; TRBD1 matches at 7 bases. The CDR3 extends over 15 amino acids. After removal of 5 bases from V and 4 bases from J, the junction contained 13 bases not matched to a gene. The V gene's germline CDR1 is SQVTM and CDR2 ANQGSEA. The CDR3 DNA sequence: TGCAGCGTTCTTGGACAGGCTATGGGGGGCTATGGCTACACCTTC. Residues: CSVLGQAMGGYGYTF. Together with reference TRBV29-1 and TRBJ1-2, the CDR3 gives the full variable domain: SAVISQKPSRDICQRGTSLTIQCQVDSQVTMMFWYRQQPGQSLTLIATANQGSEATYESGFVIDKFPISRPNLTFSTLTVSNMSPEDSSIYLCSVLGQAMGGYGYTFGSGTRLTVV.

The CDR3 loop reads CASSEAEVIVGNTIYF. The CDR3 DNA reads as TGTGCCAGCAGTGAGGCCGAAGTTATTGTCGGAAACACCATATATTTT. This chain joins TRBV2 and TRBJ1-3, with D uncertain. The V end lost 3 bases, the J end lost 4 bases, and 16 bases lay between the germline ends. The CDR3 consists of 16 residues. CDR1 is SNHLY and CDR2 is FYNNEI in the germline V gene.

The DNA of the CDR3 is TGTGCCAGCAGCTCGTATATCGGGACTCCTAACGAGCAGTACTTC. Protein sequence: CASSSYIGTPNEQYF. The chain employs TRBV7-9 and TRBJ2-7; D may be TRBD2 (6 bases). CDR1 and CDR2 (germline): SEHNR, FQNEAQ (reference sequence). V lost 4 bases to trimming and J lost 5 bases, with 18 bases between them. This CDR3 is 15 amino acids long.

V is TRBV7-2 and J is TRBJ2-1; 11 positions match TRBD2. Germline V gene sequence: CDR1 SGHTA, CDR2 FQGNSA. The V gene end was trimmed by 5 bases and the J gene end by 10 bases; junction bases not matched to a gene: 7. The CDR3 covers 14 residues. The CDR3 sequence is CASSATSGRWEQFF. Here the CDR3 DNA reads TGTGCCAGCAGCGCAACTAGCGGGAGATGGGAGCAGTTCTTC.

The chain couples TRBV25-1 to TRBJ2-7; either TRBD1 or TRBD2 may fit D (5 bases each). The CDR3 sequence is 11 residues long. CDR1 MGHDK and CDR2 SYGVNS come from the germline V gene. DNA for the CDR3: TGTGCTCCGGCAGAGGGGTGGGAGCAGTACTTC. Amino acids: CAPAEGWEQYF.

This clonotype has a single count. A clone one base away is much larger, so this may be a read error. The chain carries TRBV9 and TRBJ1-4; D may be TRBD1 (5 bases). The V end was cut by 2 bases, the J end by 8 bases, with 13 bases between. The CDR3 spans 14 residues. Germline CDR1 reads SGDLS; CDR2 reads YYNGEE. CDR3 amino acids: CASSVGGGKEKLFF. The CDR3 DNA reads TGTGCCAGCAGCGTCGGGGGTGGTAAGGAAAAACTGTTTTTT.

The J gene is TRBJ1-5, the V gene TRBV10-3, with D perhaps matching TRBD1 (5 bases). CDR1 and CDR2 (germline): ENHRY, SYGVKD. The CDR3 has 12 amino acids. V was shortened by 9 bases and J by 4 bases, with 10 bases between the two germline ends. Here the CDR3 DNA reads TGTGCCATTGGGGGGAGGAATCAGCCCCAGCATTTT. Amino acids: CAIGGRNQPQHF.

This clonotype was counted many times. This chain connects TRBV12-3 or TRBV12-4 to TRBJ1-5; 7 positions agree with TRBD1. The V segment lost 6 bases and the J segment 4 bases; nucleotides outside the gene matches: 6. The CDR3 covers 14 residues. CDR3 amino acids: CASSRQGPNQPQHF. The DNA of the CDR3 is TGTGCCAGCAGCCGACAGGGACCGAATCAGCCCCAGCATTTT.

The chain links TRBV7-9 to TRBJ1-1, with a possible D match to TRBD1 (6 bases). Germline V gives CDR1 SEHNR, CDR2 FQNEAQ (reference sequence). CDR3 length equals 11 residues. V lost 8 bases to trimming and J lost 7 bases, with 11 bases between them. In DNA, the CDR3 is TGTGCCAGCGGAAAAGGGGGTGAAGCTTTCTTT. Its protein product is CASGKGGEAFF.

The CDR3 loop is CSTQGGDRETQYF. CDR3 bases: TGCAGTACGCAGGGGGGAGATCGGGAGACCCAGTACTTC. V usage is TRBV20-1 and J usage is TRBJ2-5, with D possibly matching TRBD1 (7 bases). Germline V gene sequence: CDR1 DFQATT, CDR2 SNEGSKA (reference sequence). This CDR3 spans 13 amino acids. V was pared by 8 bases and J by 5 bases, with 18 bases between.

Ten or more counts support this clonotype. The chain links TRBV6-2 or TRBV6-3 to TRBJ1-2; no clear D. Trimming left V 5 bases short and J 4 bases short, with 11 bases between. This CDR3 is 13 amino acids long. Germline CDR1 is MNHEY and CDR2 is SVGEGT. The CDR3 sequence: CASSQDTAYGYTF. The CDR3 DNA is TGTGCCAGCAGTCAAGACACTGCCTATGGCTACACCTTC.

The chain joins TRBV29-1 to TRBJ2-7, with TRBD2 matching over 12 bases. Germline CDR1 SQVTM, CDR2 ANQGSEA. The V and J ends lost 6 bases and 6 bases, in that order; junction bases with no gene match: 9. The CDR3 loop spans 14 amino acids. This CDR3 reads CSVSSSGRAPEQYF. CDR3 sequence (DNA): TGCAGCGTATCCTCTAGCGGGAGGGCCCCCGAGCAGTACTTC.

This clonotype was recorded many times. The rearrangement joins TRBV7-9 to TRBJ2-5, with TRBD1 identical over 7 bases. J gave up 4 bases and V 5 bases, and 4 bases lay outside the gene matches. CDR3 length: 13 amino acids. Germline V gene lookup returns CDR1 SEHNR and CDR2 FQNEAQ (reference sequence). CDR3 residues: CASSRDSRETQYF. The CDR3 DNA sequence: TGTGCCAGCAGCCGGGACAGTCGAGAGACCCAGTACTTC.